The next 13 T cell receptor beta chains were all read from a single sample in a study of molecular identifiers for immune sequencing clone quantification (dated by TCRdb to between 2017 and 2018). Preparation of the library involved PCR. Sequenced on a NextSeq 500. In TCRdb, the public reads were trimmed at Q25 with fastp and aligned with MiXCR, with productive beta chains retained. CDR3 protein duplicates are merged, each entry listing the most common genes and DNA. The sample data list nearly 650,000 distinct CDR3 sequences, and 25% of these were observed just once. The ten largest clones represent 0.78% of the sample. Sequencing used naive CD8+ T cells from blood, with Jurkat cell RNA spiked in. Read against the paper, the sample's cell subset or site label means: FACS-sorted CD8+CD4-CCR7+CD45RA+ naive T cells. The origin of the receptors is a human donor in good health. Some libraries in this study had Jurkat cell RNA spiked in.

This clonotype was counted ten times or more. V gene TRBV6-5 combines with J gene TRBJ2-3; tentative D call: TRBD1 (6 bases). This CDR3 comprises 16 residues. Germline V gene data show CDR1 as MNHEY and CDR2 as SVGAGI. Trimming removed 7 bases from V and 0 bases from J, with 17 bases in between. DNA for the CDR3: TGTGCCAGCAACCCAGGAACAGGGCCTAGCACAGATACGCAGTATTTT. Translation gives CASNPGTGPSTDTQYF.

This clonotype was counted only a few times. V and J are TRBV28 and TRBJ1-6; the D is unclear. The V and J ends lost 5 bases and 0 bases respectively, with 17 bases between them. The CDR3 contains 18 residues. Looked up from germline, CDR1 is MDHEN and CDR2 is SYDVKM. For the CDR3, the DNA is TGTGCCAGCAGTCCCCGGACCGTATCGAGCTCCTATAATTCACCCCTCCACTTT. Protein: CASSPRTVSSSYNSPLHF.

Only a few counts were recorded for this clonotype. The junction departs from germline at one end; a sequencing error may be responsible. This chain links TRBV28 with TRBJ2-5; a weak D match, TRBD1 (5 bases). This CDR3 spans 13 amino acids. In germline, CDR1 is MDHEN, CDR2 SYDVKM. Here the CDR3 reads CASNSWGQETQHF. For the CDR3, the DNA is TGTGCCAGCAATAGTTGGGGCCAAGAGACCCAGCACTTC.

This clonotype was seen more than once but under ten times. The chain links TRBV20-1 to TRBJ1-1; D uncertain. V lost 2 bases to trimming and J lost 6 bases, with 16 bases between them. CDR3 length equals 14 residues. Germline V lookup: CDR1 DFQATT, CDR2 SNEGSKA (reference sequence). The CDR3 is CSARLAGLGPEAFF. CDR3 nucleotides: TGCAGTGCTAGATTAGCAGGCTTAGGGCCTGAAGCTTTCTTT.

The J gene is TRBJ2-1, the V gene TRBV24-1, with TRBD2 matching 9 bases. Germline V gene data show CDR1 as KGHDR and CDR2 as SFDVKD. The CDR3 has 17 amino acids. The junction had 10 bases not matched to a gene; V was cut back by 1 base and J by 7 bases. In nucleotides, the CDR3 is TGTGCCACCAGTGATTTAGCAGCGGGAGGCGGCGGGAATGAGCAGTTCTTC. It encodes CATSDLAAGGGGNEQFF.

This clonotype was found many times. This chain links TRBV6-5 with TRBJ2-7, with D possibly being TRBD2 (6 bases). Germline CDR1 and CDR2: MNHEY and SVGAGI. The CDR3 is 14 amino acids. Trimming pared 6 bases from V and 6 bases from J, leaving 18 bases between. CDR3 in amino acids: CASSLRGRLGEQYF. CDR3 DNA: TGTGCCAGCAGCCTCCGAGGGAGGTTAGGCGAGCAGTACTTC.

This clonotype showed up just a few times. This chain uses TRBV27 with TRBJ2-7, with D possibly matching TRBD2 (6 bases). The CDR3 has 14 residues. Germline CDR1 and CDR2: MNHEY and SMNVEV (reference sequence). The V gene lost 6 bases and the J gene lost 5 bases, with 17 bases spanning the gap. CDR3 DNA: TGTGCCAGCAGCAAGGGCTCGCGGGGCCACGAGCAGTACTTC. Translated: CASSKGSRGHEQYF.

In its sample, this clonotype was seen a few times. The chain is built from TRBV12-3 or TRBV12-4 and TRBJ2-7; 12 bases line up with TRBD1. V shed 7 bases and J 3 bases; nucleotides not matched to a gene: 10. This CDR3 contains 16 residues. This CDR3 reads CASTPRGTGGLYEQYF. For the CDR3, the DNA is TGTGCCAGCACCCCACGTGGGACAGGGGGCCTCTACGAGCAGTACTTC.

A word on this clonotype: This may arise from a read error, as a much more abundant clone is one base away. The chain has TRBV11-2 and TRBJ2-1, with D possibly matching TRBD2 (6 bases). Germline CDR1 reads SGHAT; CDR2 reads FQNNGV. Trimming shortened V by 4 bases and J by 6 bases, and 16 bases separated the two germline ends. The CDR3 spans 15 residues. CDR3 protein: CASSSGPAGLNEQFF. The CDR3, as DNA: TGTGCCAGCAGCTCCGGACCAGCGGGTCTCAATGAGCAGTTCTTC.

Concerning this clonotype: Possible read error: a much larger clone is one base away. V and J are TRBV4-3 and TRBJ2-7, with D unresolved. This CDR3 region has 13 residues. Germline loops: CDR1 LGHNA, CDR2 YSLEER. The CDR3 DNA is TGCGCCAGCAGCCAAGGCGACAACTACGAGCAGTGCTTC. Translation: CASSQGDNYEQCF.

Remarks on this clonotype: Possible read error: a much larger clone is one base away. The chain uses TRBV7-9 and TRBJ2-6; D possibly corresponds to TRBD1 (5 bases). Trimming shortened V by 5 bases and J by 0 bases, and 23 bases separated the two germline ends. Germline V lookup: CDR1 SEHNR, CDR2 FQNEAQ (reference sequence). This CDR3 is 20 amino acids long. CDR3 amino acids: CASSPAVAGRYPSGANVLTF. CDR3 DNA: TGTGCCAGCAGCCCCGCTGTGGCAGGGCGATATCCCTCTGGGGCCAACGTCCTGACTTTC. Filled out from reference TRBV7-9 and TRBJ2-6, the complete variable domain reads DTGVSQNPRHKITKRGQNVTFRCDPISEHNRLYWYRQTLGQGPEFLTYFQNEAQLEKSRLLSDRFSAERPKGSFSTLEIQRTEQGDSAMYLCASSPAVAGRYPSGANVLTFGAGSRLTVL.

This clonotype was seen repeatedly, ten times or more. Written as DNA, the CDR3 is TGCAGTGCTAGGGCCCCGGGACAGGGCCATCAGCCCCAGCATTTT. Translation gives CSARAPGQGHQPQHF. The chain links TRBV20-1 to TRBJ1-5; 9 positions agree with TRBD1. The germline V gene has CDR1 DFQATT and CDR2 SNEGSKA (reference sequence). Trimming took 3 bases from V and 5 from J; bases not matched to a gene: 8. The CDR3 length is 15 residues.

This clonotype was seen ten or more times. The gene calls are TRBV15 and TRBJ2-5; D possibly corresponds to TRBD2 (6 bases). Trimming stripped 3 bases from V and 5 bases from J, with 16 bases between. The germline V gene encodes CDR1 LNHNV and CDR2 YYDKDF (reference sequence). CDR3 size: 15 residues. The CDR3 sequence is CATSRARTKSETQYF. In nucleotides, the CDR3 is TGTGCCACCAGCAGGGCCCGGACTAAATCCGAGACCCAGTACTTC.